Listed below are T cell receptor beta chains from one sample, sequenced in a study of blood T cell repertoires in COVID-19. Generated by immunoSEQ multiplex PCR, the TCRdb table keeps only in-frame clones and is missing some. The sample carries approximately 210,000 clones, around four fifths recorded once. What was sequenced was peripheral blood. These receptors were obtained from a man aged 25 to 40 with active or convalescent COVID-19. CDR3s include the opening cysteine and the closing phenylalanine or tryptophan. The order of the fields is clone size, J gene, D gene, V gene, CDR3 protein, CDR3 DNA. A D gene is named only where the DNA matches it firmly. Clone sizes are given selectively: once, few, many, or a class where the clone is expanded.

-	TRBJ1-2	TRBD1	TRBV3-1/TRBV3-2	CASSHRGHWDYGYTF	TGTGCCAGCAGCCATAGGGGGCATTGGGACTATGGCTACACCTTC
-	TRBJ2-7	-	TRBV5-1	CASSLDGGFEQYF	TGCGCCAGCAGCTTGGACGGCGGGTTCGAGCAGTACTTC
-	TRBJ2-3	-	TRBV4-1	CASSPERFGADTQYF	TGCGCCAGCAGCCCCGAGCGGTTTGGAGCAGATACGCAGTATTTT
-	TRBJ1-2	-	TRBV24-1	CATQGYYGYTF	TGTGCCACCCAGGGATACTATGGCTACACCTTC
few	TRBJ1-3	-	TRBV18	CASSPQGAGNTIYF	TGTGCCAGCTCACCACAGGGGGCTGGAAACACCATATATTTT
-	TRBJ2-3	-	TRBV3-1/TRBV3-2	CASSQAVLAPDTQYF	TGTGCCAGCAGCCAAGCTGTGCTAGCCCCAGATACGCAGTATTTT
-	TRBJ1-1	-	TRBV21-1	CASSRETEAFF	TGTGCCAGCAGCAGGGAGACTGAAGCTTTCTTT
-	TRBJ1-4	-	TRBV28	CASSRPGGGEKLFF	TGTGCCAGCAGCAGGCCGGGGGGTGGGGAAAAACTGTTTTTT
-	TRBJ1-2	-	TRBV7-2	CASSLAGRGHGYTF	TGTGCCAGCAGCTTAGCGGGCAGGGGACATGGCTACACCTTC
-	TRBJ2-1	TRBD2	TRBV30	CAWSGGLAGAREQFF	TGTGCCTGGAGTGGGGGACTAGCGGGAGCGCGAGAGCAGTTCTTC
-	TRBJ2-1	TRBD1	TRBV28	CASRGGTGYNEQFF	TGTGCCAGCAGGGGGGGGACAGGGTACAATGAGCAGTTCTTC
-	TRBJ1-2	-	TRBV24-1	CATSDNGRGYTF	TGTGCCACCAGTGACAACGGGAGAGGCTACACCTTC
-	TRBJ2-5	-	TRBV15	CATSRDFDGLKTQYF	TGTGCCACCAGCAGAGATTTTGACGGGTTGAAGACCCAGTACTTC
-	TRBJ1-6	-	TRBV12-3/TRBV12-4	CASSLEVRAPLHF	TGTGCCAGCAGTTTAGAGGTGCGGGCACCCCTCCACTTT
-	TRBJ2-1	-	TRBV24-1	CATSDYRMTGGEQFF	TGTGCCACCAGTGATTATCGGATGACCGGAGGTGAGCAGTTCTTC
few	TRBJ2-1	-	TRBV5-1	CASSLNDRGDEQFF	TGCGCCAGCAGCCTAAACGACCGCGGCGATGAGCAGTTCTTC
once	TRBJ1-2	TRBD1	TRBV7-2	CASSLRGQNYGYTF	TGTGCCAGCAGCTTACGGGGACAGAACTATGGCTACACCTTC
few	TRBJ2-7	TRBD1	TRBV24-1	CATSDPQGDTYEQYF	TGTGCCACCAGTGATCCTCAGGGGGACACCTACGAGCAGTACTTC
-	TRBJ2-3	TRBD2	TRBV29-1	CSVVLREAGGSDTQYF	TGCAGCGTCGTCCTAAGGGAAGCGGGAGGTTCAGATACGCAGTATTTT
-	TRBJ2-1	TRBD2	TRBV19	CASSIGRGGYNEQFF	TGTGCCAGTAGTATCGGGCGGGGGGGCTACAATGAGCAGTTCTTC
-	TRBJ1-2	-	TRBV4-2	CASSRGTEGGLANYGYTF	TGTGCCAGCAGCCGAGGGACGGAGGGAGGTTTAGCTAACTATGGCTACACCTTC
-	TRBJ2-1	TRBD2	TRBV7-2	CASSLGTSSYNEQFF	TGTGCCAGCAGCCTGGGGACTAGCTCCTACAATGAGCAGTTCTTC
-	TRBJ2-7	TRBD1	TRBV5-1	CASRTGLEQYF	TGCGCCAGCCGGACAGGGCTCGAGCAGTACTTC
-	TRBJ2-1	-	TRBV27	CASSLNINNEQFF	TGTGCCAGCAGTTTAAACATTAACAATGAGCAGTTCTTC
-	TRBJ2-7	-	TRBV21-1	CASSKPTGTGLPYEQYF	TGTGCCAGCAGCAAACCCACCGGGACAGGCTTACCCTACGAGCAGTACTTC
-	TRBJ1-3	-	TRBV7-8	CASSPYGSSSGNTIYF	TGTGCCAGCAGCCCGTACGGGTCCAGCTCTGGAAACACCATATATTTT
-	TRBJ1-5	TRBD1	TRBV28	CATVTLTGGSNQPQHF	TGTGCCACCGTAACCCTTACAGGGGGAAGCAATCAGCCCCAGCATTTT
once	TRBJ1-2	-	TRBV12-3/TRBV12-4	CASRGRPYGYTF	TGTGCCAGCAGGGGGCGGCCCTATGGCTACACCTTC
-	TRBJ2-7	TRBD1	TRBV6-2/TRBV6-3	CASSSPVGTVYEQYF	TGTGCCAGCAGCTCCCCCGTCGGGACAGTCTACGAGCAGTACTTC
-	TRBJ2-5	-	TRBV30	CAWSVVRETQYF	TGTGCCTGGAGTGTGGTGCGAGAGACCCAGTACTTC
-	TRBJ2-7	-	TRBV19	CASTAPGGLYEQYF	TGTGCCAGCACGGCTCCGGGGGGCCTCTACGAGCAGTACTTC
once	TRBJ2-3	-	TRBV29-1	CSVERLASSTDTQYF	TGCAGCGTTGAACGCCTAGCGTCTAGCACAGATACGCAGTATTTT
-	TRBJ2-5	TRBD1	TRBV28	CASSLIGTGLETQYF	TGTGCCAGCAGTTTAATAGGGACAGGGCTCGAGACCCAGTACTTC
few	TRBJ1-4	-	TRBV6-5	CASNPRQPLNEKLFF	TGTGCCAGCAACCCCCGACAGCCCCTTAATGAAAAACTGTTTTTT
-	TRBJ1-1	-	TRBV9	CASSVDPENTEAFF	TGTGCCAGCAGCGTAGACCCAGAGAACACTGAAGCTTTCTTT
-	TRBJ2-1	-	TRBV6-6	CASRASVGGRYNEQFF	TGTGCCAGCAGAGCCTCCGTGGGGGGACGGTACAATGAGCAGTTCTTC
few	TRBJ1-6	-	TRBV7-2	CASSSQMSSYNSPLHF	TGTGCCAGCAGCTCCCAAATGAGCTCCTATAATTCACCCCTCCACTTT
-	TRBJ1-2	-	TRBV4-1	CASSPRYSSGAIYGYTF	TGCGCCAGCAGCCCTCGCTACAGTTCAGGGGCTATCTATGGCTACACCTTC
-	TRBJ1-6	TRBD1	TRBV7-9	CASSLGSRTGGGRSPLHF	TGTGCCAGCAGCTTAGGGTCACGGACAGGGGGCGGTAGGTCACCCCTCCACTTT
few	TRBJ1-6	-	TRBV28	CASQLQGYSPLHF	TGTGCCAGCCAACTCCAGGGTTATTCACCCCTCCACTTT
-	TRBJ1-4	-	TRBV7-8	CASSPRGGVYVEKLFF	TGTGCCAGCAGCCCTAGGGGGGGCGTGTATGTCGAAAAACTGTTTTTT
-	TRBJ2-1	TRBD2	TRBV10-3	CAIRPSGGAAYNEQFF	TGTGCCATCAGACCTAGCGGGGGCGCGGCCTACAATGAGCAGTTCTTC
-	TRBJ1-2	-	TRBV7-9	CASDPGEWYGYTF	TGTGCCAGCGATCCGGGGGAATGGTATGGCTACACCTTC
-	TRBJ2-3	TRBD1	TRBV28	CASSRDRGPDTQYF	TGTGCCAGCAGTCGAGACAGGGGACCAGATACGCAGTATTTT
-	TRBJ1-5	-	TRBV19	CASSTRAREPQHF	TGTGCCAGTAGTACCAGGGCCAGGGAGCCCCAGCATTTT
few	TRBJ1-1	TRBD1	TRBV19	CASTSNRGLLVNTEAFF	TGTGCCAGTACCTCGAACAGGGGGCTCTTGGTGAACACTGAAGCTTTCTTT
-	TRBJ2-6	TRBD1	TRBV9	CASSADRAGANVLTF	TGTGCCAGCAGCGCCGACAGGGCTGGGGCCAACGTCCTGACTTTC
-	TRBJ2-7	-	TRBV19	CASSIGGADYEQYF	TGTGCCAGTAGTATTGGGGGGGCCGACTACGAGCAGTACTTC
-	TRBJ1-6	TRBD1	TRBV5-4	CASSSRQGNSPLHF	TGTGCCAGCAGCTCCCGACAGGGCAATTCACCCCTCCACTTT
-	TRBJ2-5	TRBD1	TRBV3-1/TRBV3-2	CASSQEGQGPQETQYF	TGTGCCAGCAGCCAAGAGGGACAGGGGCCTCAAGAGACCCAGTACTTC
-	TRBJ2-1	-	TRBV7-2	CASSLAAKFYEQFF	TGTGCCAGCAGCTTAGCGGCAAAGTTCTATGAGCAGTTCTTC
-	TRBJ2-5	-	TRBV5-4	CASSLAVLAETQYF	TGTGCCAGCAGCTTGGCTGTACTAGCAGAGACCCAGTACTTC
-	TRBJ2-3	TRBD1	TRBV5-1	CASPIQPGQGAADPSDTQYF	TGCGCCAGCCCAATTCAGCCGGGACAGGGGGCTGCAGACCCCTCAGATACGCAGTATTTT
-	TRBJ2-3	TRBD2	TRBV2	CASSASTSGFTDTQYF	TGTGCCAGCAGTGCTAGTACTAGCGGGTTCACAGATACGCAGTATTTT
-	TRBJ1-5	-	TRBV6-2/TRBV6-3	CASGWRIPPTNQPQHF	TGTGCCAGCGGTTGGAGGATCCCACCAACTAATCAGCCCCAGCATTTT
once	TRBJ2-7	-	TRBV5-1	CASSLGVTGTEQYF	TGCGCCAGCAGCCTGGGGGTTACAGGGACCGAGCAGTACTTC
-	TRBJ2-7	-	TRBV5-1	CASMKDSHYEQYF	TGCGCCAGCATGAAGGACTCGCACTACGAGCAGTACTTC
-	TRBJ2-7	-	TRBV7-2	CASSLGRDRNSYEQYF	TGTGCCAGCAGCTTAGGGCGGGACCGAAATTCCTACGAGCAGTACTTC
-	TRBJ2-7	TRBD2	TRBV9	CASSVSGGETYEQYF	TGTGCCAGCAGCGTTAGCGGGGGGGAAACCTACGAGCAGTACTTC
-	TRBJ2-1	-	TRBV6-2/TRBV6-3	CASSYPGDLDYNEQFF	TGTGCCAGCAGTTACCCGGGGGATTTGGATTACAATGAGCAGTTCTTC